One sample yielded the 12 T cell receptor beta chains listed below, sequenced in a study of cytomegalovirus exposure and HLA in healthy donors. PCR employed 60 Vbeta and 13 Jbeta primers. Assay: immunoSEQ multiplex PCR; the TCRdb copy retains only in-frame clones and omits some. This table holds 66,000 or so clones, more than 80% found once. Input material: PBMCs. These receptors were obtained from a man aged 25-45 years in good health and CMV-seropositive.

The table lists this clone with a few counts. The rearrangement joins TRBV5-4 to TRBJ2-7, with 10 bases matching TRBD1. The CDR3 is 15 amino acids. The ends lost 4 bases at V and 2 bases at J; junction bases unmatched: 6. CDR1 SGHNT and CDR2 YYREEE come from the germline V gene (reference sequence). The CDR3 spells CASSQRTGGTYEQYF. The CDR3 DNA reads as TGTGCCAGCAGCCAGAGGACAGGGGGAACCTACGAGCAGTACTTC.

V is TRBV5-1 and J is TRBJ2-7, with a possible D match to TRBD2 (6 bases). The germline gives CDR1 SGHRS, CDR2 YFSETQ. The V end lost 3 bases, the J end lost 3 bases, and 16 bases lay between the germline ends. The CDR3 extends over 15 amino acids. CDR3 sequence (DNA): TGCGCCAGCAGCTCACCGGGAGCGGTCAGCTACGAGCAGTACTTC. This gives the protein CASSSPGAVSYEQYF.

The chain uses TRBV9 and TRBJ2-2, with a possible D match to TRBD2 (6 bases). The length of the CDR3 is 15 residues. CDR1 is SGDLS, CDR2 YYNGEE, per germline. V was cut by 0 bases and J by 7 bases, with 13 bases left in between. The DNA of the CDR3 is TGTGCCAGCAGCGTAGAGGGCCTCGGGAGCGGGGAGCTGTTTTTT. Amino acid sequence: CASSVEGLGSGELFF. Full variable domain (missing parts from reference TRBV9 and TRBJ2-2): DSGVTQTPKHLITATGQRVTLRCSPRSGDLSVYWYQQSLDQGLQFLIQYYNGEERAKGNILERFSAQQFPDLHSELNLSSLELGDSALYFCASSVEGLGSGELFFGEGSRLTVL.

This clone occurred once. The chain is built from TRBV11-1 and TRBJ2-5; the D gene is possibly TRBD2 (5 bases). The germline CDR1 and CDR2 sequences are SGHAT and FQDESV (reference sequence). This CDR3 is 13 amino acids long. Deletions cut 5 bases from V and 1 base from J, with 8 bases between. The CDR3 nucleotides are TGTGCCAGCAGCGTCGGGGTCCAAGAGACCCAGTACTTC. Translating gives CASSVGVQETQYF. Full variable domain (remainder filled in from reference TRBV11-1 and TRBJ2-5): EAEVAQSPRYKITEKSQAVAFWCDPISGHATLYWYRQILGQGPELLVQFQDESVVDDSQLPKDRFSAERLKGVDSTLKIQPAELGDSAMYLCASSVGVQETQYFGPGTRLLVL.

The chain combines TRBV19 with TRBJ2-3, with TRBD1 as a possible D gene (5 bases). The CDR3 has 13 residues. The V gene lost 2 bases and the J gene lost 5 bases, with 8 bases spanning the gap. The germline CDR1 and CDR2 sequences are LNHDA and SQIVND (reference sequence). The CDR3 DNA is TGTGCCAGTAGTATAATAAGGGGAGATACGCAGTATTTT. This codes for CASSIIRGDTQYF.

The chain is built from TRBV5-1 and TRBJ1-2, with D unresolved. The CDR3 spans 16 residues. The ends were cut back, 4 bases at V and 4 bases at J, with 20 bases in the middle. The germline CDR1 and CDR2 sequences are SGHRS and YFSETQ. In DNA, the CDR3 is TGCGCCAGCAGCCCCATTGTATCGACAAAAAGCTATGGCTACACCTTC. It encodes CASSPIVSTKSYGYTF. The complete variable domain, with remaining parts taken from reference TRBV5-1 and TRBJ1-2, reads KAGVTQTPRYLIKTRGQQVTLSCSPISGHRSVSWYQQTPGQGLQFLFEYFSETQRNKGNFPGRFSGRQFSNSRSEMNVSTLELGDSALYLCASSPIVSTKSYGYTFGSGTRLTVV.

The chain has TRBV28 and TRBJ1-5; D is uncertain. The V gene's germline CDR1 is MDHEN and CDR2 SYDVKM. The CDR3 runs 15 residues. The V gene lost 4 bases and the J gene lost 1 base, with 11 bases spanning the gap. The CDR3 nucleotides read TGTGCCAGCAGTTCCGCCGGGTCGAGCAATCAGCCCCAGCATTTT. Its translation: CASSSAGSSNQPQHF.

The gene calls are TRBV2 and TRBJ2-5; TRBD1 matches at 9 bases. Germline V lookup: CDR1 SNHLY, CDR2 FYNNEI. The J segment lost 1 base and the V segment lost 7 bases, leaving 7 bases of the junction unmatched. CDR3 length: 15 residues. The CDR3 spells CASTLDRGGQETQYF. The CDR3 bases are TGTGCCAGCACCCTGGACAGGGGTGGCCAAGAGACCCAGTACTTC.

The chain has TRBV6-6 and TRBJ1-1; 7 nucleotides line up with TRBD1. With V trimmed by 2 bases and J by 7 bases, 4 bases remained unmatched. Looked up from germline, CDR1 is MNHNY and CDR2 is SVGAGI (reference sequence). The CDR3 contains 13 residues. The DNA for the CDR3 is TGTGCCAGCAGTTACGCACAGGGGAGTGAAGCTTTCTTT. It specifies CASSYAQGSEAFF.

The genes are TRBV27 and TRBJ2-7; perhaps TRBD1 as D (7 bases). This CDR3 has 16 residues. Germline CDR1 is MNHEY and CDR2 is SMNVEV (reference sequence). Between the trimmed V and J ends, which lost 4 bases and 1 base, there was a span of 17 bases. The CDR3 spells CASSSFRTGLSYEQYF. In DNA, the CDR3 is TGTGCCAGCAGTTCTTTTCGGACAGGACTATCCTACGAGCAGTACTTC.

This chain uses TRBV6-5 with TRBJ1-6; D call uncertain. The CDR3 runs to 16 residues. Trimming took off 2 bases at V and 0 bases at J, with 8 bases between the two ends. Germline CDR1 MNHEY, CDR2 SVGAGI. The CDR3 spells CASSYGASSYNSPLHF. CDR3 coding DNA: TGTGCCAGCAGTTACGGCGCTAGCTCCTATAATTCACCCCTCCACTTT.

The chain joins TRBV7-6 to TRBJ2-4; D perhaps matches TRBD2 (7 bases). Per germline, CDR1 SGHVS and CDR2 FNYEAQ. Trimming pared 1 base from V and 4 bases from J, leaving 20 bases between. The CDR3 is made up of 18 amino acids. As DNA, the CDR3 is TGTGCCAGCAGCTTAGTCGAGGGGGGGGGAGCAACAAAAAACATTCAGTACTTC. This translates into CASSLVEGGGATKNIQYF.